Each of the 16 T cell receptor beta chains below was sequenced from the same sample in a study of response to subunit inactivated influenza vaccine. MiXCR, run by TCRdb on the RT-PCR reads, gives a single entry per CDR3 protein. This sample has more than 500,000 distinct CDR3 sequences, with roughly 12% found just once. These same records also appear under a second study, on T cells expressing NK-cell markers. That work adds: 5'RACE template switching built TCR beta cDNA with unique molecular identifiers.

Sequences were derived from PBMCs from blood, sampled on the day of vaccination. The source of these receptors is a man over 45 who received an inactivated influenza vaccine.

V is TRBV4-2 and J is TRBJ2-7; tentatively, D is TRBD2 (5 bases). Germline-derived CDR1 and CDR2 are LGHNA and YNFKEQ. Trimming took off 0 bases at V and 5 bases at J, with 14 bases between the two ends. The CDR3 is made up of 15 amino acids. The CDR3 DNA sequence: TGTGCCAGCAGCCAAGATGTTTATGGTAGCGACGAGCAGTACTTC. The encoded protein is CASSQDVYGSDEQYF.

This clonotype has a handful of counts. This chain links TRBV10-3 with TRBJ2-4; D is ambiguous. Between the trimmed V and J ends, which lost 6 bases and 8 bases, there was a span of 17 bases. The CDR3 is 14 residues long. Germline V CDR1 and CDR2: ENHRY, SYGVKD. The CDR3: CAISETGFSDIQYF. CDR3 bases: TGTGCCATCAGCGAAACCGGGTTCTCGGACATTCAGTACTTC.

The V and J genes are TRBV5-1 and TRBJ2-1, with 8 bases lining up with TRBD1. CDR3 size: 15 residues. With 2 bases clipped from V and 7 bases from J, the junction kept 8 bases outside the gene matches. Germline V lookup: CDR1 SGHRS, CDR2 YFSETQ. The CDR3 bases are TGCGCCAGCAGCTTAAGGACAGGGTCTAATAATGAGCAGTTCTTC. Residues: CASSLRTGSNNEQFF.

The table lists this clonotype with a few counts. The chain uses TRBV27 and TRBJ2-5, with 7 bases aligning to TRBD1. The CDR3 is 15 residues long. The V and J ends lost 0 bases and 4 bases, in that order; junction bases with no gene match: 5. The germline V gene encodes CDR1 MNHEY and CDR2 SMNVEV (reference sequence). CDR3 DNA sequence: TGTGCCAGCAGTTTATCGACAGGGCCCTTAGAGACCCAGTACTTC. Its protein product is CASSLSTGPLETQYF.

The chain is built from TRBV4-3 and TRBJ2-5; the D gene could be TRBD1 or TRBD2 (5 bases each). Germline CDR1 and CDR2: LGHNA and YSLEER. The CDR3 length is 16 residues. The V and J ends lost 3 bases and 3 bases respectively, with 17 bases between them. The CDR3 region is CASSQHPGTVEETQYF. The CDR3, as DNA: TGCGCCAGCAGCCAGCACCCCGGGACCGTGGAAGAGACCCAGTACTTC.

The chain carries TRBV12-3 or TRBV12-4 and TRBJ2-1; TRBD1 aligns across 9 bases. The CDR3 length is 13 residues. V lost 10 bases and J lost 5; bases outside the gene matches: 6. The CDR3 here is CAIGDRVNNEQFF. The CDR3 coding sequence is TGTGCCATCGGGGACAGGGTGAACAATGAGCAGTTCTTC.

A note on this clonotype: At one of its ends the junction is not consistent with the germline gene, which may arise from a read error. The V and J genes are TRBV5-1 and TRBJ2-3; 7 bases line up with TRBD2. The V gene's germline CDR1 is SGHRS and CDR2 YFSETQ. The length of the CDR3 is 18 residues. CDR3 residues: CASSLEQTGGGNTATQYF. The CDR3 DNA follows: TGCGCCAGCAGCTTGGAACAGACTGGGGGGGGTAACACAGCTACGCAGTATTTT.

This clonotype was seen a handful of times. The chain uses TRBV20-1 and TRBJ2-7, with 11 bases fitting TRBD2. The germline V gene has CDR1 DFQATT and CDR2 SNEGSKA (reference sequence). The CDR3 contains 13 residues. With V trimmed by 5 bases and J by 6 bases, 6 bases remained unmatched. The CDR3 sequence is CSAVGLAGGEQYF. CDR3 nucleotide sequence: TGCAGTGCTGTGGGGCTAGCGGGAGGCGAGCAGTACTTC.

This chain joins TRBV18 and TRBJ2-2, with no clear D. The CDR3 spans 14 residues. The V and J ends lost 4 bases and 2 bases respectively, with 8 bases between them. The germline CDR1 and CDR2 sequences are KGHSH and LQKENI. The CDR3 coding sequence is TGTGCCAGCTCACTAACGGACAACACCGGGGAGCTGTTTTTT. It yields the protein CASSLTDNTGELFF.

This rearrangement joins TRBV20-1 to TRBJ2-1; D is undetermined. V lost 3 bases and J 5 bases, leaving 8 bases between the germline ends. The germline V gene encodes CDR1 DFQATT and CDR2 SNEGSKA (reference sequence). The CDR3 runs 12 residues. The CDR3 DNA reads TGCAGTGCTAGGCTGAACCACAATGAGCAGTTCTTC. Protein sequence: CSARLNHNEQFF.

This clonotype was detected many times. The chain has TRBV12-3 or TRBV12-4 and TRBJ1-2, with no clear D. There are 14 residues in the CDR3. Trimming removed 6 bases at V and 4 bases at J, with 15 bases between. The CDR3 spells CASSQTMRAYGYTF. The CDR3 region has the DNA TGTGCCAGCAGCCAAACTATGAGGGCCTATGGCTACACCTTC.

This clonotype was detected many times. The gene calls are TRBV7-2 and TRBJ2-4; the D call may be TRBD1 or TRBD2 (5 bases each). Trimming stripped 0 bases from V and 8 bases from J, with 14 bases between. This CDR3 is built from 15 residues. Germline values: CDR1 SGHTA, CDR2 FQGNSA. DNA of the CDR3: TGTGCCAGCAGCTTAGCGGCAGGGAGCGGTGACATTCAGTACTTC. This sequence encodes CASSLAAGSGDIQYF.

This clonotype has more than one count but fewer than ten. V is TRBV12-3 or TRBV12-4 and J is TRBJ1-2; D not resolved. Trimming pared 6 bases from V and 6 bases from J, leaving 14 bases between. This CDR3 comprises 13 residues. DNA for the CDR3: TGTGCCAGCAGCCTACCCCCGGGCGATGGCTACACCTTC. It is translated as CASSLPPGDGYTF.

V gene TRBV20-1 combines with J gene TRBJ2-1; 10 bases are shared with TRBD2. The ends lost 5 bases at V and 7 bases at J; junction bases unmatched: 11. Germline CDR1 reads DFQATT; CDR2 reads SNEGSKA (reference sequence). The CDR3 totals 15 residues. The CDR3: CSARTSGIPGNEQFF. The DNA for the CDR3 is TGCAGTGCTCGTACTAGCGGGATCCCTGGGAATGAGCAGTTCTTC.

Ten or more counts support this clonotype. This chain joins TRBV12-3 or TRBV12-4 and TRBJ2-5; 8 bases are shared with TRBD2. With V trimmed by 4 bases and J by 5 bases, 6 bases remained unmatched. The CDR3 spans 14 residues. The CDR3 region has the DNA TGTGCCAGCAGTTCTGGACTAGCCGGGGAGACCCAGTACTTC. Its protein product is CASSSGLAGETQYF.

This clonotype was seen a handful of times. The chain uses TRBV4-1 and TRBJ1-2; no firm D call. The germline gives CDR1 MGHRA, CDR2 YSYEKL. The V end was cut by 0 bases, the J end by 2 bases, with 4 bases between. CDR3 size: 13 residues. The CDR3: CASSQDQNYGYTF. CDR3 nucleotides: TGCGCCAGCAGCCAAGATCAGAACTATGGCTACACCTTC.